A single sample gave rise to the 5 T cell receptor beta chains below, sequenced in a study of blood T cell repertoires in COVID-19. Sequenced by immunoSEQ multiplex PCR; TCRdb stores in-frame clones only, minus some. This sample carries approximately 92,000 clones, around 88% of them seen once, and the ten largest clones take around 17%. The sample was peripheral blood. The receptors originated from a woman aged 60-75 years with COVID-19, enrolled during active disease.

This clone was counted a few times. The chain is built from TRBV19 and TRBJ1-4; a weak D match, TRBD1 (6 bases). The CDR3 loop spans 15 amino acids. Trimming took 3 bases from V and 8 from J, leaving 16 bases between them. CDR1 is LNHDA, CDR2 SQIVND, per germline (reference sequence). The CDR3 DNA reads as TGTGCCAGTAGTATTGGACCCACAGGGTCGGAAAAACTGTTTTTT. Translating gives CASSIGPTGSEKLFF.

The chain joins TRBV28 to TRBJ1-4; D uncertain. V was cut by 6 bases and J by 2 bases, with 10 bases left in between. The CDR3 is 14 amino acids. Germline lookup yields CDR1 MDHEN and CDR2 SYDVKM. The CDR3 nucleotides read TGTGCCAGCAGCCTGACATACACTAATGAAAAACTGTTTTTT. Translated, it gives CASSLTYTNEKLFF.

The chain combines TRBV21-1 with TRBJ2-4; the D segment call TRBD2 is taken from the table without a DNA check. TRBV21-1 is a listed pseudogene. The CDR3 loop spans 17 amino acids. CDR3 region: CASSKGDGWKEKNIQYF. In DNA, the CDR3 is TGTGCCAGCAGCAAAGGAGATGGCTGGAAGGAGAAAAACATTCAGTACTTC.

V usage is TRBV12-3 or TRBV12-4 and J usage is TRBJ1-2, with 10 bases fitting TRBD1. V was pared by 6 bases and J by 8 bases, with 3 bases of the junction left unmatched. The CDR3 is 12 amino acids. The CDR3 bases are TGTGCCAGCAGGGGGACAGGGGTCGGCTACACCTTC. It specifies CASRGTGVGYTF.

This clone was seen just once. CDR3 bases: TGTGCCAGTAGTATAGCGGCTGACAGGGAGAATTCACCCCTCCACTTT. This gives the protein CASSIAADRENSPLHF. The genes are TRBV19 and TRBJ1-6, with 7 bases aligning to TRBD1. V lost 1 base, J lost 7 bases, and 7 bases stayed unmatched. Germline loops: CDR1 LNHDA, CDR2 SQIVND (reference sequence). The CDR3 runs 16 residues.